This T cell receptor (beta chain) is from a study of glioma-infiltrating T cells. Study-level results: Above-expected tissue-blood divergence occurred in all gliomas, most in low-grade ones.

The iRepertoire nested amplicon-rescue multiplex PCR amplified TCR alpha and beta CDR3s from RNA. For one-step reverse transcription and amplification, about 85-400 ng of tissue mRNA or PBMC total RNA was used. Using its own MiXCR run on the multiplex PCR reads, TCRdb lists one record per CDR3 protein. Among around 130,000 distinct CDR3 sequences, about 25% were seen once, and the ten largest hold 27%. Germline V gene sequence: CDR1 KGHSH, CDR2 LQKENI. The CDR3 totals 15 residues. Trimming shortened V by 6 bases and J by 7 bases, and 18 bases separated the two germline ends. This clonotype has a handful of counts. As yet, its antigen is unknown.

The sequenced sample was glioma tissue, nonneoplastic brain tissue, or PBMCs (not recorded which). V is TRBV18 and J is TRBJ1-4; weak D call: TRBD1 (6 bases). This TCR derives from a human donor with low-grade glioma or glioblastoma, undergoing nonglioma brain surgery, or in good health (not recorded which). This CDR3 is CASSPMAGEGEKLFF. CDR3 nucleotide sequence: TGTGCCAGCTCCCCCATGGCAGGGGAAGGTGAAAAACTGTTTTTT.